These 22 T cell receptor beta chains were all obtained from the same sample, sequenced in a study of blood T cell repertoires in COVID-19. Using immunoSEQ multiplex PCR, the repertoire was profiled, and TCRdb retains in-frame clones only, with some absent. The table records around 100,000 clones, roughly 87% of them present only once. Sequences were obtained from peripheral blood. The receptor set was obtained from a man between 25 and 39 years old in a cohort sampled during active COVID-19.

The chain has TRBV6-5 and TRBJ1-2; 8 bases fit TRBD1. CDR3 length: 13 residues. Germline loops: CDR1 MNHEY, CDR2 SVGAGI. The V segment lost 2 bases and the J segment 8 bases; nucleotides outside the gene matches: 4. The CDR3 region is CASSYMTGAGYTF. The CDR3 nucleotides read TGTGCCAGCAGTTACATGACAGGGGCGGGCTACACCTTC.

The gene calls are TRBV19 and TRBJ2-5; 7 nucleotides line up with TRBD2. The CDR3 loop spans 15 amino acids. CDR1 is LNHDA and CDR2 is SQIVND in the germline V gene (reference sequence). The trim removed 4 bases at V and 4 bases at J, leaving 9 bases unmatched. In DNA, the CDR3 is TGTGCCAGTAGTAGGGGGGGGTCTTCGGTAGAGACCCAGTACTTC. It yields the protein CASSRGGSSVETQYF.

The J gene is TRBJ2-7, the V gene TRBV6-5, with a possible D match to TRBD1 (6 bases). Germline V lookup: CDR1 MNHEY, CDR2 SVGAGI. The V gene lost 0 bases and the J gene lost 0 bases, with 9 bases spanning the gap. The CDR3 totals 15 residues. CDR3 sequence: CASSYSGANSYEQYF. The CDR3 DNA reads TGTGCCAGCAGTTACTCGGGGGCCAACTCCTACGAGCAGTACTTC.

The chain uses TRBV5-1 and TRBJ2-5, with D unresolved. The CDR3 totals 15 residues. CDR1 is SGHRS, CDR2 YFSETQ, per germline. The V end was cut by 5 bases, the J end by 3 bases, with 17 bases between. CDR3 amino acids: CASSSGPSREETQYF. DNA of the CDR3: TGCGCCAGCAGTTCTGGTCCTTCACGGGAAGAGACCCAGTACTTC. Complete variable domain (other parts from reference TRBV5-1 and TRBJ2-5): KAGVTQTPRYLIKTRGQQVTLSCSPISGHRSVSWYQQTPGQGLQFLFEYFSETQRNKGNFPGRFSGRQFSNSRSEMNVSTLELGDSALYLCASSSGPSREETQYFGPGTRLLVL.

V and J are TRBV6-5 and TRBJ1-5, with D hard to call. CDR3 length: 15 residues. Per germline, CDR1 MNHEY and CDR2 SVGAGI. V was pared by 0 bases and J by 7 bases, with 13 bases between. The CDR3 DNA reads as TGTGCCAGCAGTTACTCGAACCGGGTCAAGCAGCCCCAGCATTTT. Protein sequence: CASSYSNRVKQPQHF.

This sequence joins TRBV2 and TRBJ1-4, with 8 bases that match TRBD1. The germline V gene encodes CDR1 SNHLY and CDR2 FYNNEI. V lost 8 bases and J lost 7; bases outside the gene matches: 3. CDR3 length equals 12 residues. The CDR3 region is CASSDRVEKLFF. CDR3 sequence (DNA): TGTGCCAGCTCGGACAGGGTTGAAAAACTGTTTTTT.

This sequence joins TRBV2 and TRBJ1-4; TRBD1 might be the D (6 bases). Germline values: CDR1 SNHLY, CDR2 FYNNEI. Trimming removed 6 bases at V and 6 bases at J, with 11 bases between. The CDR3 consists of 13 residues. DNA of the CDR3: TGTGCCAGCAGCGCCGGGACACATGAAAAACTGTTTTTT. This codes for CASSAGTHEKLFF.

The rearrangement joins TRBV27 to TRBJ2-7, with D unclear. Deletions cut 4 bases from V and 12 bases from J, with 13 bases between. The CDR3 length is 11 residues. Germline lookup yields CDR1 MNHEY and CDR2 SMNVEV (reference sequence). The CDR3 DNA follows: TGTGCCAGCAGTTGTCCCGCACCCAGGTACTTC. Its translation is CASSCPAPRYF.

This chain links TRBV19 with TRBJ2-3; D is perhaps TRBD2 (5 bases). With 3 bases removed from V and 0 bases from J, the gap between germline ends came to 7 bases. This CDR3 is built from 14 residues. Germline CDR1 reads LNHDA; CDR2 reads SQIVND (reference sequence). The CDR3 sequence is CASSMPGSTDTQYF. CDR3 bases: TGTGCCAGTAGTATGCCGGGGAGCACAGATACGCAGTATTTT.

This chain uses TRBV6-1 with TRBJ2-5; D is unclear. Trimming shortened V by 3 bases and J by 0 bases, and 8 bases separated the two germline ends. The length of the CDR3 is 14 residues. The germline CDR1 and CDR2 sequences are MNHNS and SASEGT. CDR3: CASSEIVNQETQYF. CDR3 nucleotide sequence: TGTGCCAGCAGTGAGATAGTAAACCAAGAGACCCAGTACTTC.

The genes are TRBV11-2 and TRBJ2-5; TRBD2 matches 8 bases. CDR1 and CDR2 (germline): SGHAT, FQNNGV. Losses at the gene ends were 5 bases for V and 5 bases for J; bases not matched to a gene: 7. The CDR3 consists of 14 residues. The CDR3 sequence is CASSIRGGRETQYF. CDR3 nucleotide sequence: TGTGCCAGCAGCATACGGGGGGGTCGGGAGACCCAGTACTTC.

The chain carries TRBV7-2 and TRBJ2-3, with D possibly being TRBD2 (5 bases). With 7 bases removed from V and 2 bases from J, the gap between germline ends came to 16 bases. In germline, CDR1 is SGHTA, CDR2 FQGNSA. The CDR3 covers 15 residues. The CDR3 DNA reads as TGTGCCAGCAACCCTGAGGGCCCCAACACAGATACGCAGTATTTT. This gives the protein CASNPEGPNTDTQYF.

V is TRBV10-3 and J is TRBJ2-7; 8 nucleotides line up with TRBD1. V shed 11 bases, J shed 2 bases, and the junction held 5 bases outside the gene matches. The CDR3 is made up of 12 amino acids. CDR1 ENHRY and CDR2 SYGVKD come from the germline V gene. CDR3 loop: CAVGQDPYEQYF. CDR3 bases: TGTGCCGTGGGACAGGACCCCTACGAGCAGTACTTC.

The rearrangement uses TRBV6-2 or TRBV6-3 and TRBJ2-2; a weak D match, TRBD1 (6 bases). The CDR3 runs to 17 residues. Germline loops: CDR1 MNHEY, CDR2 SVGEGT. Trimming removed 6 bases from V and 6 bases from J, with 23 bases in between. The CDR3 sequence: CASRPPLGQTGPGELFF. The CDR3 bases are TGTGCCAGCAGACCTCCCCTCGGACAGACGGGCCCCGGGGAGCTGTTTTTT.

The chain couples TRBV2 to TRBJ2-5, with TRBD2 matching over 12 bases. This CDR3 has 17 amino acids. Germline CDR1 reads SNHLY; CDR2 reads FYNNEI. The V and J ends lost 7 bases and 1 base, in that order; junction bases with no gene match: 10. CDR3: CASKYASGGALQETQYF. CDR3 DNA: TGTGCCAGCAAGTACGCTAGCGGGGGGGCACTCCAAGAGACCCAGTACTTC.

CDR3 nucleotides: TGTGCCAGCAGTGACCTTCCAGGGGGCGGCCAAGAGACCCAGTACTTC. Amino acid sequence: CASSDLPGGGQETQYF. The chain has TRBV6-2 or TRBV6-3 and TRBJ2-5; 8 nucleotides match TRBD1. Germline loops: CDR1 MNHEY, CDR2 SVGEGT. The V segment lost 5 bases and the J segment 1 base; nucleotides outside the gene matches: 9. This CDR3 comprises 16 residues.

The CDR3 region is CASSQVGGLNNEQFF. The CDR3 DNA sequence: TGTGCCAGCAGCCAAGTGGGGGGGCTCAACAATGAGCAGTTCTTC. The chain uses TRBV4-2 and TRBJ2-1; D is perhaps TRBD2 (7 bases). Germline CDR1 is LGHNA and CDR2 is YNFKEQ. The length of the CDR3 is 15 residues. V lost 1 base and J lost 5, with 12 bases in between.

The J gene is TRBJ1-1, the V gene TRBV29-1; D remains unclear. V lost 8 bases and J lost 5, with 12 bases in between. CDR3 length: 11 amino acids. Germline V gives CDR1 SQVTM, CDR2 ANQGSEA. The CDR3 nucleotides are TGCAGCTACAGATGGAGGACTGAAGCTTTCTTT. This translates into CSYRWRTEAFF.

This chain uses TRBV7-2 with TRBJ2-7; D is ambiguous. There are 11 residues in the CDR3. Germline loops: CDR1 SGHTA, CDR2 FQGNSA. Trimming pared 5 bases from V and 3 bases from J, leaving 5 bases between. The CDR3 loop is CASSPDYEQYF. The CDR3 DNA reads TGTGCCAGCAGCCCAGACTACGAGCAGTACTTC.

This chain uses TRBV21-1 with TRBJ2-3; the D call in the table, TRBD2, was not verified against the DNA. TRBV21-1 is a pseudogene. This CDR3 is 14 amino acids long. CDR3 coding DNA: TGTGCCAGCAGCAAAGAGCGGGGAACAGATACGCAGTATTTT. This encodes CASSKERGTDTQYF.

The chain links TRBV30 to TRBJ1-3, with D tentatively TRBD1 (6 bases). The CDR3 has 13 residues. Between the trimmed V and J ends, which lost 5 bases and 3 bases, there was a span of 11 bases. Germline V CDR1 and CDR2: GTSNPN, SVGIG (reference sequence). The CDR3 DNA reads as TGTGCCTGGGCACAGGGTGGTGGAAACACCATATATTTT. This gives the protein CAWAQGGGNTIYF.

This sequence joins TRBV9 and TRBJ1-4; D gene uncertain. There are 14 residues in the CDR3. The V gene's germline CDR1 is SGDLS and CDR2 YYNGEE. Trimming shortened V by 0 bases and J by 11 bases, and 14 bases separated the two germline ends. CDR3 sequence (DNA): TGTGCCAGCAGCGTAGAGGCCTCCACGGGGAAACTGTTTTTT. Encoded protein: CASSVEASTGKLFF.